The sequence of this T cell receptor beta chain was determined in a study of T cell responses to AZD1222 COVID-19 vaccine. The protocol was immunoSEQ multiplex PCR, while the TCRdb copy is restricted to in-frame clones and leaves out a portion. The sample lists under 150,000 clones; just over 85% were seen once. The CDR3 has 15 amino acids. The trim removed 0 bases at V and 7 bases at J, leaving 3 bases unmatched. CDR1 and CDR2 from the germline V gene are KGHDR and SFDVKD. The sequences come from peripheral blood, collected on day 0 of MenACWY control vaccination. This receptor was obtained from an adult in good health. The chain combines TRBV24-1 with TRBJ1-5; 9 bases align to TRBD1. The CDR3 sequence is CATSDLLGQGQPQHF. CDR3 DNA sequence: TGTGCCACCAGTGATTTGCTGGGACAGGGCCAGCCCCAGCATTTT.